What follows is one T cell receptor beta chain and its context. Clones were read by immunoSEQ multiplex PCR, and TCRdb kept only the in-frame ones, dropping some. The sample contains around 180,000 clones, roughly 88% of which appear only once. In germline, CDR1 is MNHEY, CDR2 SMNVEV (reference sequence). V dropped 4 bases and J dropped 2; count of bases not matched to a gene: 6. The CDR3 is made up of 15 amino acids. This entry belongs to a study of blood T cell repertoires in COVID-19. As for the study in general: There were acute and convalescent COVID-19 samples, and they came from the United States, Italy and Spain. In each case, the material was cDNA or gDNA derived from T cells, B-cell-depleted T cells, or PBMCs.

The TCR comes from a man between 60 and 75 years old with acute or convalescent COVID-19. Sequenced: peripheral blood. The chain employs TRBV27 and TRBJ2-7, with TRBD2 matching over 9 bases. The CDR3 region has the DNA TGTGCCAGCAGTTCGACTAGCGGACTTACCTACGAGCAGTACTTC. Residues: CASSSTSGLTYEQYF.